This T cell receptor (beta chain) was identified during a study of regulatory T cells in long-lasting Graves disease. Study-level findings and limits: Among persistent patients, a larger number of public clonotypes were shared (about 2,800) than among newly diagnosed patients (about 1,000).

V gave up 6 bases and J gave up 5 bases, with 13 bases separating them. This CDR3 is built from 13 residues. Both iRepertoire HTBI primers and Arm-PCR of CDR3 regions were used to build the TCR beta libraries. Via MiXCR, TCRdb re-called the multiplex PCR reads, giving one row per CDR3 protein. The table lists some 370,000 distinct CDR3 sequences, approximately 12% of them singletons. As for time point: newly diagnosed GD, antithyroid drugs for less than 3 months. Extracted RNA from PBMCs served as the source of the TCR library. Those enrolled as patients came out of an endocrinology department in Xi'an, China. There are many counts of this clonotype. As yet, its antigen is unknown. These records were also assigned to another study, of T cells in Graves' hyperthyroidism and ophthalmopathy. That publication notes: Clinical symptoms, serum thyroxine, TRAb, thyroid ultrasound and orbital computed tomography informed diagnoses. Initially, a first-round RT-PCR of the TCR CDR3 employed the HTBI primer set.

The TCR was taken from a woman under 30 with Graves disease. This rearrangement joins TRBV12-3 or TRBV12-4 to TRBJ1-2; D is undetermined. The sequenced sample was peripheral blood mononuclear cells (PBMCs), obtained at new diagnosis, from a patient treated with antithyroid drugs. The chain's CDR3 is CASSWTEEYGYTF. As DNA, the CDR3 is TGTGCCAGCAGCTGGACGGAGGAATATGGCTACACCTTC.